The 7 T cell receptor beta chains below were found in one sample sequenced in a study of shared clonotypes between healthy human individuals. The repertoire was sequenced with immunoSEQ multiplex PCR; TCRdb's copy has only in-frame clones and lacks some. This sample yields some 2.1 million clones, of which around 93% are seen a single time; under 2% belongs to the top ten. Positively selected for CCR7, the CD45RO-negative cells used as naive CD8 cells excluded terminally differentiated effector memory CD45RA+ cells. Material for sequencing was naive CD8+ T cells from PBMCs. Receptor source: a man aged 18 to 30 in good health. Some clones in this sample may be carry-over from other donors' samples.

The V gene is TRBV7-6, the J gene TRBJ1-2; 7 bases agree with TRBD1. Trimming took 4 bases from V and 8 from J; bases not matched to a gene: 10. In germline, CDR1 is SGHVS, CDR2 FNYEAQ. The length of the CDR3 is 14 residues. The DNA of the CDR3 is TGTGCCAGCAGCTCCCGACAGGGAAACGGGGGCTACACCTTC. It translates to CASSSRQGNGGYTF.

The V and J genes are TRBV6-1 and TRBJ2-7; no clear D gene. CDR3 length equals 16 residues. Trimming cost V 1 base and J 3 bases, with 16 bases left between them. The germline gives CDR1 MNHNS, CDR2 SASEGT. CDR3 sequence: CASSEVTLNPIYEQYF. CDR3 bases: TGTGCCAGCAGTGAAGTCACTCTAAACCCAATCTACGAGCAGTACTTC.

The rearrangement links TRBV11-3 to TRBJ1-2, with unresolved D. Germline CDR1 SGHNT, CDR2 YENEEA. V was trimmed by 5 bases and J by 6 bases, leaving 16 bases between them. The CDR3 extends over 14 amino acids. The chain's CDR3 is CASSGASREDGYTF. As DNA, the CDR3 is TGTGCCAGCAGCGGAGCCTCTAGAGAAGATGGCTACACCTTC.

In this sample, this clone turned up once. The J gene is TRBJ2-1, the V gene TRBV27; 7 positions match TRBD2. The V gene's germline CDR1 is MNHEY and CDR2 SMNVEV (reference sequence). V shed 5 bases and J 15 bases; nucleotides not matched to a gene: 22. The CDR3 covers 16 residues. The CDR3 reads CASSPNIPPIWSGTFF. Written as DNA, the CDR3 is TGTGCCAGCAGTCCGAATATCCCCCCTATTTGGAGCGGGACGTTCTTC.

The rearrangement links TRBV6-5 to TRBJ2-1, with D tentatively TRBD2 (5 bases). V was clipped by 5 bases and J by 6 bases, with 8 bases between them. The CDR3 is made up of 12 amino acids. CDR1 is MNHEY and CDR2 is SVGAGI in the germline V gene. The CDR3 loop is CASSAGLNEQFF. The CDR3 DNA is TGTGCCAGCAGTGCCGGACTCAATGAGCAGTTCTTC.

The genes are TRBV27 and TRBJ2-3; the D gene is possibly TRBD2 (5 bases). The CDR3 spans 14 residues. Between the trimmed V and J ends, which lost 3 bases and 0 bases, there was a span of 7 bases. CDR1 is MNHEY and CDR2 is SMNVEV in the germline V gene (reference sequence). The CDR3 bases are TGTGCCAGCAGTTTGCAGCGGAGCACAGATACGCAGTATTTT. This encodes CASSLQRSTDTQYF.

The chain combines TRBV25-1 with TRBJ2-1; D perhaps matches TRBD2 (6 bases). Between the trimmed V and J ends, which lost 8 bases and 2 bases, there was a span of 13 bases. This CDR3 has 14 residues. From germline, CDR1 is MGHDK and CDR2 SYGVNS. The CDR3 sequence is CASPGGGTYNEQFF. CDR3 coding DNA: TGTGCCAGCCCAGGCGGCGGGACCTACAATGAGCAGTTCTTC. Looking up the rest from reference TRBV25-1 and TRBJ2-1 gives the full variable domain: EADIYQTPRYLVIGTGKKITLECSQTMGHDKMYWYQQDPGMELHLIHYSYGVNSTEKGDLSSESTVSRIRTEHFPLTLESARPSHTSQYLCASPGGGTYNEQFFGPGTRLTVL.